This T cell receptor beta chain derives from a study of Ad26.COV2.S vaccination and SARS-CoV-2 variants. Clones were read by immunoSEQ multiplex PCR, and TCRdb kept only the in-frame ones, dropping some. The sample shows 300,000 to 350,000 clones, around nine tenths of them seen only once. Germline loops: CDR1 LGHNA, CDR2 YSLEER. V lost 0 bases and J 4 bases, leaving 13 bases between the germline ends. The CDR3 totals 15 residues. The treatment here: 19 received Ad26.COV2.S at low or high dose, single or two shots; roughly 5 received placebo; per-sample allocation not given. Sampling occurred on day 63 after the first vaccine or placebo injection.

This TCR was recovered from a person aged 18-65 years who received the Ad26.COV2.S COVID-19 vaccine or a placebo. V is TRBV4-3 and J is TRBJ2-7; no firm D call. The specimen was peripheral blood, collected in a trial of Ad26.COV2.S vaccine versus placebo. The CDR3 region is CASSQDHSPLYEQYF. The CDR3 DNA sequence: TGCGCCAGCAGCCAAGACCACTCCCCCCTTTACGAGCAGTACTTC.